This TCR beta chain was found in a study of CD8 T cells in ankylosing spondylitis (dated by TCRdb to about 2017). With regard to the full study: The study set out to find disease-linked TCR variants by profiling T cell receptor beta repertoires in ankylosing spondylitis patients and healthy donors. In total, the full study cohort was made up of 110 or so healthy donors and 25 ankylosing spondylitis patients. Peripheral blood was sampled, and synovial fluid was also collected from ankylosing spondylitis patients.

Beyond this particular receptor, the publication reports: In peripheral blood, the disease-linked clones were found at relatively low frequencies and had a CD8+ phenotype. The disease-linked clones were reported to be significantly enriched in matched synovial fluid samples from ankylosing spondylitis patients. Some TCR beta motif variants had previously been reported in synovial fluid and blood of reactive arthritis patients, which suggested common disease-initiation mechanisms. Blood from ankylosing spondylitis patients appeared to be characterized by a TCR beta motif composed of under 10 highly homologous amino acid variants.

Sequenced using an Illumina HiSeq 2500. Quantitative 5'-RACE with molecular barcodes was used to prepare TCR beta libraries. The published analysis was carried out like this. A new computational method, built on a probabilistic model of VDJ rearrangement, was used to identify disease-linked TCR variants. The public reads were reprocessed in TCRdb via fastp at Q25 and MiXCR, keeping in-frame beta chains. Every CDR3 protein is listed once, alongside the most common genes and DNA of its rows. Here the V and J calls rest on TCRdb's processing, not on the authors' analysis. For this sample the table gives about 130,000 distinct CDR3 sequences, of which around 9.3% were detected only once. In total, the top ten clones hold 3.3% of the sample. Ten or more counts support this clonotype. Its antigen is currently not known. Qualities for individual bases were not recorded, and no much larger clone is one base off.

Taken from cysteine to phenylalanine, the CDR3 has 13 residues. Only the CDR3 region is kept as DNA, spanning 39 bases read in frame from base 1. Sequences SGHTA (CDR1) and FQGNSA (CDR2) are obtained from the germline V gene. Trimming costs V 5 bases and J 3 bases, and their ends lie 11 bases apart. Sequenced: blood, either unsorted or a sorted T cell fraction (not recorded which). The sequence came from a male donor with ankylosing spondylitis or in good health (not recorded which). The sequence is built from TRBV7-2 and TRBJ2-7; TRBD1 is a possible D gene, resting on 6 matching bases. The CDR3 reads as follows: CASSPDSYYEQYF. The nucleotide sequence is given as TGTGCCAGCAGCCCGGACAGTTACTACGAGCAGTACTTC.